This T cell receptor beta chain was observed in a study of CD8+ T cells in alopecia areata. Turning to this clone: Its matching antigen is unknown. At residue 8, the TCRdb protein and translated DNA are inconsistent; the protein given comes from the DNA. All gene names here are mouse names. Read data end 3 residues before the CDR3 end; the end is taken from the germline J gene.

Study-wide points: Sequence data from scalp samples additionally include resident alphabeta T cells of normal skin. Higher clonality than in normal scalp was seen in lesional scalp, especially alopecia totalis/universalis. TCR sharing across patients was less clear than in mice, possibly HLA-related.

Deletions cut 5 bases from V and 7 bases from J, with 7 bases between. The germline V gene encodes CDR1 NNHDY and CDR2 SYVADS. The CDR3 is 11 residues long. cDNA serving as the sequencing template came from extracted, reverse transcribed RNA. Data came from immunoSEQ multiplex PCR; TCRdb stores just in-frame clones and leaves some out. Singletons are absent from the sample, which has roughly 110,000 clones. The chain joins TRBV13-3 to TRBJ1-3; no reliable D call. Sequencing was done on a sample of lesional skin. The clonotype was recovered from a C3H/HeJ mouse with alopecia areata. The strain's MHC type: H2-k. The CDR3 loop reads CASRHSNTLYF. CDR3 DNA (partial): TGTGCCAGCAGACACAGTAATACG.